The 18 T cell receptor beta chains listed next were all sequenced from one sample in a study of beta chain features in type 1 diabetes (dated by TCRdb to the late 2010s). Here is what the overall study found, with its caveats: Type 1 diabetes patients showed a moderate but significant shortening of TCRB CDR3 length in all four CD4+ subsets.

The protocol used for the library was the immunoSEQ multiplex PCR assay. All of the isolated RNA was reverse transcribed with the High Capacity cDNA Reverse Transcription Kit, so expressed TCRB transcripts were sequenced. TCRdb limited this immuneACCESS table to in-frame rearrangements with V and J called. A share of clones is missing; checked studies link under half to unresolved V genes, and the rest is unexplained. Recorded for this sample are roughly 700,000 clones; about an eighth of them occurred a single time. The ten most abundant clones make up 0.022% of the sample. No antigens are known for them. The sequenced sample consisted of naive CD4+ T cells from blood. The intended sense of this specimen's cell subset or site label: true naive CD4+ T cells. These receptor sequences come from a man younger than 30 with type 1 diabetes.

This clone was counted only a few times. V is TRBV7-9 and J is TRBJ2-2, with 9 bases lining up with TRBD1. Unmatched junction bases numbered 5, after V lost 5 bases and J lost 1 base. CDR3 size: 16 residues. The germline V gene has CDR1 SEHNR and CDR2 FQNEAQ (reference sequence). CDR3 DNA sequence: TGTGCCAGCAGCCCTACAGGGGGCCGGAACACCGGGGAGCTGTTTTTT. It encodes CASSPTGGRNTGELFF.

This clone was counted between two and nine times. The genes are TRBV30 and TRBJ1-3; unclear D gene. V was trimmed by 3 bases and J by 10 bases, leaving 13 bases between them. Germline V gives CDR1 GTSNPN, CDR2 SVGIG (reference sequence). The CDR3 sequence is 12 residues long. CDR3 bases: TGTGCCTGGAGAGGACGGGAAGGTACCATATATTTT. This encodes CAWRGREGTIYF.

V gene TRBV5-4 combines with J gene TRBJ1-1, with 8 bases fitting TRBD1. The CDR3 sequence is 15 residues long. The junction had 5 bases not matched to a gene; V was cut back by 1 base and J by 3 bases. The V gene's germline CDR1 is SGHNT and CDR2 YYREEE (reference sequence). The CDR3 DNA reads as TGTGCCAGCAGCTTGAAGACAGGGGCACACACTGAAGCTTTCTTT. It yields the protein CASSLKTGAHTEAFF.

The chain recombines TRBV14 with TRBJ2-6; no definite D call. The CDR3 length is 13 residues. V lost 6 bases and J 0 bases, leaving 3 bases between the germline ends. From germline, CDR1 is SGHDN and CDR2 FVKESK. CDR3: CASRNSGANVLTF. The DNA for the CDR3 is TGTGCCAGCAGAAACTCTGGGGCCAACGTCCTGACTTTC.

This clone was observed a few times. The V call is TRBV5-1, the J call TRBJ1-5; D uncertain. Trimming took 0 bases from V and 7 from J, leaving 11 bases between them. This CDR3 is built from 14 residues. Germline V gives CDR1 SGHRS, CDR2 YFSETQ. CDR3 region: CASSLDASGQPQHF. CDR3 nucleotides: TGCGCCAGCAGCTTGGACGCTTCCGGGCAGCCCCAGCATTTT.

This clone has only a few counts. At the DNA level, this CDR3 is encoded by other sequences in the same sample as well. The V gene is TRBV30, the J gene TRBJ1-2; tentatively, D is TRBD1 (5 bases). Trimming took off 2 bases at V and 5 bases at J, with 6 bases between the two ends. Germline CDR1 and CDR2: GTSNPN and SVGIG (reference sequence). CDR3 length: 11 amino acids. CDR3 in DNA: TGTGCCTGGAGTCCAGGGTATGGCTACACCTTC. As protein: CAWSPGYGYTF.

This clone was counted between two and nine times. This chain connects TRBV21-1 to TRBJ2-7; the DNA was not used to check the table's D call, TRBD2. TRBV21-1 constitutes a pseudogene. This CDR3 contains 13 residues. The CDR3 DNA reads as TGTGCCAGCAGAAACGGGTCGTGTGGCGAGCAGTACTTC. It yields the protein CASRNGSCGEQYF.

This chain uses TRBV7-9 with TRBJ1-5; no reliable D call. V lost 5 bases to trimming and J lost 1 base, with 12 bases between them. The germline V gene encodes CDR1 SEHNR and CDR2 FQNEAQ (reference sequence). This CDR3 comprises 15 residues. The CDR3 region has the DNA TGTGCCAGCAGCCCGGGAGGTGGAAGCAATCAGCCCCAGCATTTT. Translation gives CASSPGGGSNQPQHF.

V is TRBV6-6 and J is TRBJ2-2; D remains ambiguous. Looked up from germline, CDR1 is MNHNY and CDR2 is SVGAGI (reference sequence). Between the trimmed V and J ends, which lost 0 bases and 8 bases, there was a span of 4 bases. The CDR3 sequence is 12 residues long. CDR3 coding DNA: TGTGCCAGCAGTTACTCGAGGGGGGAGCTGTTTTTT. It specifies CASSYSRGELFF.

This chain joins TRBV30 and TRBJ1-2, with D possibly matching TRBD1 (6 bases). Germline CDR1 is GTSNPN and CDR2 is SVGIG (reference sequence). This CDR3 spans 14 amino acids. The V and J ends lost 1 base and 4 bases respectively, with 13 bases between them. The CDR3: CAWSAYTGFYGYTF. CDR3 nucleotide sequence: TGTGCCTGGAGTGCATACACAGGGTTCTATGGCTACACCTTC.

With regard to this clone: Other DNA sequences from this sample encode an identical CDR3 as well. The chain links TRBV10-3 to TRBJ2-3; D unresolved. The germline V gene encodes CDR1 ENHRY and CDR2 SYGVKD. V was trimmed by 0 bases and J by 1 base, leaving 8 bases between them. The CDR3 is 15 residues long. In DNA form, the CDR3 reads TGTGCCATCAGTGAGTCGGGCGGACGCACAGATACGCAGTATTTT. This translates into CAISESGGRTDTQYF.

This clone was counted between two and nine times. The V call is TRBV11-2, the J call TRBJ1-2; 8 bases match TRBD1. This CDR3 has 16 residues. V lost 1 base to trimming and J lost 7 bases; unmatched junction nucleotides: 11. Germline V CDR1 and CDR2: SGHAT, FQNNGV. The CDR3, as DNA: TGTGCCAGCAGCTTAGGCGTCGGGCAGGGGGCTGGTGGCTACACCTTC. Protein: CASSLGVGQGAGGYTF.

This clone was counted a few times. The CDR3 spells CASSPQSTGELFF. The CDR3 nucleotides are TGTGCCAGCAGCCCACAAAGCACCGGGGAGCTGTTTTTT. The J gene is TRBJ2-2, the V gene TRBV11-2, with D uncertain. The germline gives CDR1 SGHAT, CDR2 FQNNGV. CDR3 length: 13 amino acids. V was cut by 5 bases and J by 4 bases, with 8 bases left in between. The full variable domain, in which reference TRBV11-2 and TRBJ2-2 provide the parts outside the CDR3, is EAGVAQSPRYKIIEKRQSVAFWCNPISGHATLYWYQQILGQGPKLLIQFQNNGVVDDSQLPKDRFSAERLKGVDSTLKIQPAKLEDSAVYLCASSPQSTGELFFGEGSRLTVL.

In its sample, this clone was seen a few times. The V gene is TRBV19, the J gene TRBJ2-1, with TRBD1 as a possible D gene (6 bases). Germline V gene sequence: CDR1 LNHDA, CDR2 SQIVND (reference sequence). Trimming took 4 bases from V and 13 from J, leaving 20 bases between them. CDR3 length: 14 amino acids. The CDR3 is CASSRIQGSDHQFF. The CDR3 DNA follows: TGTGCCAGTAGTAGAATACAGGGTTCGGACCACCAGTTCTTC.

This clone turned up a few times. V gene TRBV25-1 combines with J gene TRBJ2-7; tentatively, D is TRBD2 (6 bases). Germline lookup yields CDR1 MGHDK and CDR2 SYGVNS. V was trimmed by 7 bases and J by 5 bases, leaving 15 bases between them. This CDR3 region has 13 residues. As DNA, the CDR3 is TGTGCCAGCATTGGGGGGAGCGCCCACGAGCAGTACTTC. Translating gives CASIGGSAHEQYF.

This clone appeared a few times. The gene calls are TRBV15 and TRBJ1-5; D not certain. The CDR3 length is 15 residues. Germline V gives CDR1 LNHNV, CDR2 YYDKDF (reference sequence). Between the trimmed V and J ends, which lost 0 bases and 5 bases, there was a span of 11 bases. CDR3 residues: CATSRDSTRDQPQHF. CDR3 nucleotide sequence: TGTGCCACCAGCAGAGACTCTACCCGGGATCAGCCCCAGCATTTT.

This clone was picked up a small number of times. J is TRBJ1-1 and V is TRBV5-6; the match to TRBD1 covers 9 bases. CDR3 length: 11 residues. The V gene's germline CDR1 is SGHDT and CDR2 YYEEEE. V lost 5 bases to trimming and J lost 10 bases; unmatched junction nucleotides: 3. CDR3 DNA sequence: TGTGCCAGCAGTTCGGGACAGGGAGCTTTCTTT. The encoded protein is CASSSGQGAFF.

The chain has TRBV25-1 and TRBJ1-2, with unresolved D. Between the trimmed V and J ends, which lost 2 bases and 6 bases, there was a span of 7 bases. CDR3 length equals 12 residues. Germline V lookup: CDR1 MGHDK, CDR2 SYGVNS. The CDR3 sequence: CASSEGPNGYTF. The CDR3 DNA follows: TGTGCCAGCAGTGAAGGGCCCAATGGCTACACCTTC.